The T cell receptor beta chain under discussion was sequenced for a study of T cells after yellow fever vaccination. Study overall: Preparation used SMART-Seq v4 Ultra Low Input for the low-cell-number fractions. Regarding the study as a whole: Clones that expanded after primary vaccination mostly reappeared after the booster (just over 95% CD4, approximately 87% CD8). By day 5 rather than day 15, the secondary response had peaked, though it was weaker.

Between the trimmed V and J ends, which lost 1 base and 5 bases, there was a span of 12 bases. The CDR3 covers 14 residues. Germline-derived CDR1 and CDR2 are SGDLS and YYNGEE. A remark on this clonotype: Its target is not known.

5'RACE template switching added a universal primer site and UMIs to TCR cDNA. TCRdb reprocessed the 5' RACE reads via MiXCR and lists one record per CDR3 protein. This sample yields around 300,000 distinct CDR3 sequences, of which around 4.4% are seen a single time; 15% to 20% belongs to the top ten. The V call is TRBV9, the J call TRBJ2-5; tentative D call: TRBD2 (5 bases). This receptor was obtained from a man aged 18 to 29 who received the YFV17D yellow fever vaccine. The sample was PBMCs, taken 15 days after the yellow fever booster vaccination. The chain's CDR3 is CASSVQGGGETQYF. The CDR3 coding sequence is TGTGCCAGCAGCGTACAAGGTGGCGGGGAGACCCAGTACTTC.